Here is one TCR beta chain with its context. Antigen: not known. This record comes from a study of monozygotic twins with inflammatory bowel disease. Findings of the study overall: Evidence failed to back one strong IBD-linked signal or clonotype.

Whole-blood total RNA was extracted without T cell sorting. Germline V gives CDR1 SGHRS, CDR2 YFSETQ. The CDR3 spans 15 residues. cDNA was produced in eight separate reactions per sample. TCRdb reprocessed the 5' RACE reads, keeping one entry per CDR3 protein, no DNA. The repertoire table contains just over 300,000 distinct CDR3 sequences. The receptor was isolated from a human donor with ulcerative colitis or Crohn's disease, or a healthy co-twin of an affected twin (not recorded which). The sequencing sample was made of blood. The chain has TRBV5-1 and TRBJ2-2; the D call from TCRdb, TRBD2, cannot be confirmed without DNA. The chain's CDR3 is CASTGTSPNTGELFF.